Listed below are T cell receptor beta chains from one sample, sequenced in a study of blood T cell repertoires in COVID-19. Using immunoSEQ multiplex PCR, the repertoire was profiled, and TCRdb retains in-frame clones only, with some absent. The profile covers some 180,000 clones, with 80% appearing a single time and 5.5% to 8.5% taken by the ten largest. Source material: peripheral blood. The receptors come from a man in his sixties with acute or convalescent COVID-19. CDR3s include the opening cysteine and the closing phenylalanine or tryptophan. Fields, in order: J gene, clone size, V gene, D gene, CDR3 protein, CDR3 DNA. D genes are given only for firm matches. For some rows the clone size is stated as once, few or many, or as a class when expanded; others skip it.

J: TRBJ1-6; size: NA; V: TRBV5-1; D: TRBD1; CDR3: CASSLHFRQGNSPLHF; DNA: TGCGCCAGCAGCCTGCACTTTAGACAGGGGAATTCACCCCTCCACTTT
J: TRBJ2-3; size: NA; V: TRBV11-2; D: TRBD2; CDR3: CASSLVTSGRTPDTQYF; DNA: TGTGCCAGCAGCTTAGTCACTAGCGGGAGAACCCCCGATACGCAGTATTTT
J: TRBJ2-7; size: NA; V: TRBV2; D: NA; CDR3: CASKPNPYEQYF; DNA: TGTGCCAGCAAGCCTAACCCCTACGAGCAGTACTTC
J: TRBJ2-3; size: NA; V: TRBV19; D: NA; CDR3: CASSIQGWRDTQYF; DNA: TGTGCCAGTAGTATACAGGGGTGGAGAGATACGCAGTATTTT
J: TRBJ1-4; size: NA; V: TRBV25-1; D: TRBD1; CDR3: CASSAWTGEKSNEKLFF; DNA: TGTGCCAGCAGTGCCTGGACAGGGGAGAAATCTAATGAAAAACTGTTTTTT
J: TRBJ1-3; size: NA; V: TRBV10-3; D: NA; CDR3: CAISEGGGNTIYF; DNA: TGTGCCATCAGTGAGGGAGGTGGAAACACCATATATTTT
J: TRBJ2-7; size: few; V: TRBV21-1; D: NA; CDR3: CASSTRTRFYEQYF; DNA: TGTGCCAGCAGCACCCGGACTAGGTTCTACGAGCAGTACTTC
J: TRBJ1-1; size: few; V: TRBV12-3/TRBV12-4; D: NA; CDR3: CASSFAGNTEAFF; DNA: TGTGCCAGCAGTTTCGCAGGGAACACTGAAGCTTTCTTT
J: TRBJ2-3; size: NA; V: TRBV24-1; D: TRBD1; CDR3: CATSETGLSTDTQYF; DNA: TGTGCCACCAGTGAGACAGGGTTGAGCACAGATACGCAGTATTTT
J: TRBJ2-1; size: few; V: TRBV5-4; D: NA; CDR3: CASSLARGPGNEQFF; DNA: TGTGCCAGCAGCTTGGCTCGAGGGCCGGGAAATGAGCAGTTCTTC
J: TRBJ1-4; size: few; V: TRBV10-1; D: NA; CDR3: CASSVQHNEKLFF; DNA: TGCGCCAGCAGTGTACAGCATAATGAAAAACTGTTTTTT
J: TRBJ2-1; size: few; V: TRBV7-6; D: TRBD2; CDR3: CASSLTGGASGYNEQFF; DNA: TGTGCCAGCAGCTTAACGGGCGGGGCTAGCGGTTACAATGAGCAGTTCTTC